This T cell receptor beta chain emerged from a study of molecular identifiers for immune sequencing clone quantification. The overall study: The replicate experiment used RNA from roughly 21,000 or 96,000 naive CD8 cells. This RNA was split into five aliquots, and four of them were sequenced.

This clonotype was picked up many times. V lost 5 bases and J lost 12; bases outside the gene matches: 12. CDR1 and CDR2 (germline): SGHVS, FQNEAQ. The CDR3 runs to 13 residues. TCRdb itself ran the PCR reads through MiXCR, one entry per CDR3 protein. Altogether 400,000 to 600,000 distinct CDR3 sequences are present, around 21% being singletons, with the ten largest covering 0.65% to 0.95%. Sequencing was done on a sample of naive CD8+ T cells from blood, with Jurkat cell RNA spiked in. Subset of the sample: FACS-sorted CD8+CD4-CCR7+CD45RA+ naive T cells. The rearrangement joins TRBV7-8 to TRBJ2-7, with 8 bases that match TRBD1. This clonotype was sampled from a human donor in good health. Some libraries in this study had Jurkat cell RNA spiked in. CDR3 bases: TGTGCCAGCAGCGCCAACATCGGACAGGGCTTGTACTTC. Its protein product is CASSANIGQGLYF.